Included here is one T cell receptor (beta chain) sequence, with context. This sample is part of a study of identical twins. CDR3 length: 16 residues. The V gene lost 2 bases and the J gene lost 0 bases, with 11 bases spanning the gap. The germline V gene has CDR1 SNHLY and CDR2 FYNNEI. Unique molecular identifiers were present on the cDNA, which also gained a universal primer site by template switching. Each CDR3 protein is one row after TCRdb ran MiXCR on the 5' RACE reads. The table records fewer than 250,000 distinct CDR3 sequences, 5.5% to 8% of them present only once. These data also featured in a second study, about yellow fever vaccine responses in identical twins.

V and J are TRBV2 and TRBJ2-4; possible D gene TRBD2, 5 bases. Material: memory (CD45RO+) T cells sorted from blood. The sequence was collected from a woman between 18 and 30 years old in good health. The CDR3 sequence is CASSERELGAKNIQYF. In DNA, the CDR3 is TGTGCCAGCAGTGAAAGGGAGTTGGGAGCCAAAAACATTCAGTACTTC.